One T cell receptor beta chain is described in this entry. Germline V gene lookup returns CDR1 GTSNPN and CDR2 SVGIG (reference sequence). CDR3 length: 19 amino acids. Trimming took 0 bases from V and 2 from J; bases not matched to a gene: 14. The data originate from a study of blood T cell repertoires in COVID-19. Study-wide background: Sites across the United States, Italy and Spain contributed samples from acute and convalescent COVID-19. T cells, B-cell-depleted T cells, or PBMCs provided the cDNA or gDNA that served as material.

Original methodology: The authors estimated nucleated cell counts from reference gene primer amplification. Clones were sequenced by immunoSEQ multiplex PCR, and TCRdb holds only the in-frame ones, with some missing. That table furnishes V, J and clone size, whereas the DNA furnished D and trimming. This table has 95,000 to 110,000 clones, around 82% appearing once. V usage is TRBV30 and J usage is TRBJ1-5, with 9 bases identical to TRBD1. The sample comprised peripheral blood. The receptor was derived from a man between 60 and 75 years old with acute or convalescent COVID-19. The CDR3 here is CAWSVELGQGLGGNQPQHF. CDR3 DNA: TGTGCCTGGAGTGTGGAACTCGGACAGGGGTTAGGGGGCAATCAGCCCCAGCATTTT.